This is a list of T cell receptor beta chains from one sample in a study of shared T cell receptors in the human thymus. The data were produced by immunoSEQ multiplex PCR, yet TCRdb's version contains in-frame clones alone and is incomplete. The repertoire holds fewer than 700,000 clones, with around 89% as singletons. The sample was also reused in another study, on human thymus T cells.

The sample consisted of thymocytes. The source of these receptors is a boy younger than two with a congenital heart defect. The CDR3 runs from the conserved cysteine through the conserved F or W. D genes are given only for firm matches. The listing skips clone size in some rows; elsewhere it reads once, few, many or a size class.

CDR3 DNA: TGTGCCAGCAGCCCCGGACAGGTGAACACCGGGGAGCTGTTTTTT; CDR3 protein: CASSPGQVNTGELFF; D gene: TRBD1; J gene: TRBJ2-2; V gene: TRBV28; clone size: -
CDR3 DNA: TGTGCCAGCGGGACTAGCGGGGATTACAATGAGCAGTTCTTC; CDR3 protein: CASGTSGDYNEQFF; D gene: TRBD2; J gene: TRBJ2-1; V gene: TRBV27; clone size: -
CDR3 DNA: TGTGCCAGCACTGATGGGGCGGGAGCCAATGAGCAGTTCTTC; CDR3 protein: CASTDGAGANEQFF; D gene: TRBD2; J gene: TRBJ2-1; V gene: TRBV2; clone size: once
CDR3 DNA: TGTGCCAGTAGTATATGGGCAGGGGGTGACAATGAGCAGTTCTTC; CDR3 protein: CASSIWAGGDNEQFF; D gene: TRBD1; J gene: TRBJ2-1; V gene: TRBV19; clone size: few
CDR3 DNA: TGCGCCAGCAGTCAATCGCCGGAAGAGACCCAGTACTTC; CDR3 protein: CASSQSPEETQYF; D gene: -; J gene: TRBJ2-5; V gene: TRBV23-1; clone size: few
CDR3 DNA: TGTGCCAGCAGCAATACAGGGAAGTCTAATGAAAAACTGTTTTTT; CDR3 protein: CASSNTGKSNEKLFF; D gene: -; J gene: TRBJ1-4; V gene: TRBV5-6; clone size: -
CDR3 DNA: TGCGCCAGCAGCCAAGATACCCGGGACAGGTTAAATGAAAAACTGTTTTTT; CDR3 protein: CASSQDTRDRLNEKLFF; D gene: TRBD1; J gene: TRBJ1-4; V gene: TRBV4-1; clone size: -
CDR3 DNA: TGTGCCAGCAGGGGGGGCGGGGAGGGTAATGAAAAACTGTTTTTT; CDR3 protein: CASRGGGEGNEKLFF; D gene: -; J gene: TRBJ1-4; V gene: TRBV6-1; clone size: few
CDR3 DNA: TGTGCTAGGGGATCGTATAGCTCCAATTGGAGGGAGCAGTACTTC; CDR3 protein: CARGSYSSNWREQYF; D gene: -; J gene: TRBJ2-7; V gene: TRBV12-5; clone size: -
CDR3 DNA: TGTGCCTGGAGTGTACCCAATAGGGCGTACCTAAGGGGCGGGGAGCTGTTTTTT; CDR3 protein: CAWSVPNRAYLRGGELFF; D gene: -; J gene: TRBJ2-2; V gene: TRBV30; clone size: -
CDR3 DNA: TGTGCCAGCAGCCTAACAGGGGCTCATAGCAATCAGCCCCAGCATTTT; CDR3 protein: CASSLTGAHSNQPQHF; D gene: TRBD1; J gene: TRBJ1-5; V gene: TRBV28; clone size: -
CDR3 DNA: TGTGCCATCGCTAGCGGGAGCCCTAGCTCCTACAATGAGCAGTTCTTC; CDR3 protein: CAIASGSPSSYNEQFF; D gene: TRBD2; J gene: TRBJ2-1; V gene: TRBV10-3; clone size: -
CDR3 DNA: TGTGCCAGCAGCTTGGACAGGGGGCGAGAAAAACTGTTTTTT; CDR3 protein: CASSLDRGREKLFF; D gene: TRBD1; J gene: TRBJ1-4; V gene: TRBV7-9; clone size: -
CDR3 DNA: TGCAGCGTCGTAGGGGGCGAGGACACTGAAGCTTTCTTT; CDR3 protein: CSVVGGEDTEAFF; D gene: TRBD1; J gene: TRBJ1-1; V gene: TRBV29-1; clone size: -
CDR3 DNA: TGTGCCAGCAGCCAGGACAGGACGCCCTGTGGCTACACCTTC; CDR3 protein: CASSQDRTPCGYTF; D gene: TRBD1; J gene: TRBJ1-2; V gene: TRBV5-4; clone size: -
CDR3 DNA: TGTGCCAGCAGTGAAGGGACAGCAAATGAAAAACTGTTTTTT; CDR3 protein: CASSEGTANEKLFF; D gene: -; J gene: TRBJ1-4; V gene: TRBV2; clone size: -
CDR3 DNA: TGTGCCAGCACGGGGGTGTTGAGCTCCTACGAGCAGTACTTC; CDR3 protein: CASTGVLSSYEQYF; D gene: -; J gene: TRBJ2-7; V gene: TRBV6-5; clone size: -
CDR3 DNA: TGTGCCAGCAGCCCCGGGTCGGGGTTTTCGCGTTCTGGGGCCAACGTCCTGACTTTC; CDR3 protein: CASSPGSGFSRSGANVLTF; D gene: -; J gene: TRBJ2-6; V gene: TRBV13; clone size: -
CDR3 DNA: TGTGCCAGCAGCCTCAGCTCTGTAGGGGCGGGAAGGACTGAAGCTTTCTTT; CDR3 protein: CASSLSSVGAGRTEAFF; D gene: -; J gene: TRBJ1-1; V gene: TRBV7-6; clone size: -
CDR3 DNA: TGTGCCAGCAGCAAAGCCGCGGGAGGGAACAATGAGCAGTTCTTC; CDR3 protein: CASSKAAGGNNEQFF; D gene: -; J gene: TRBJ2-1; V gene: TRBV21-1; clone size: -
CDR3 DNA: TGTGCCAGCAGTCCCGACCGACAACCCGATCAGCCCCAGCATTTT; CDR3 protein: CASSPDRQPDQPQHF; D gene: -; J gene: TRBJ1-5; V gene: TRBV27; clone size: -
CDR3 DNA: TGCGCCAGCAGTCAATCGTACGGACAGGGCATAGTGGGGCAGTTCTTC; CDR3 protein: CASSQSYGQGIVGQFF; D gene: TRBD1; J gene: TRBJ2-1; V gene: TRBV23-1; clone size: -
CDR3 DNA: TGTGCCAGCAGTTTTTGTGCTGGACAGGCAGCCAAAAACATTCAGTACTTC; CDR3 protein: CASSFCAGQAAKNIQYF; D gene: TRBD1; J gene: TRBJ2-4; V gene: TRBV27; clone size: -
CDR3 DNA: TGTGCCAGCAGCTTGGGACTAGCGGGGCTCTTCCCAGATACGCAGTATTTT; CDR3 protein: CASSLGLAGLFPDTQYF; D gene: TRBD2; J gene: TRBJ2-3; V gene: TRBV5-4; clone size: once